This TCR beta chain was captured by sequencing in a study of blood T cell repertoires in COVID-19. Study context: The samples span acute and convalescent COVID-19 from the United States, Italy and Spain.

Sequencing used immunoSEQ multiplex PCR; TCRdb keeps in-frame clones, though not all of them. The sample carries fewer than 150,000 clones, more than 80% recorded once. Clinical history reported by participants formed the basis on which cohorts were assigned. The CDR3 covers 12 residues. Germline lookup yields CDR1 SGHVS and CDR2 FNYEAQ. V was trimmed by 4 bases and J by 7 bases, leaving 8 bases between them. Input material: PBMCs or T cells enriched from blood (not recorded which). The V call is TRBV7-6, the J call TRBJ2-1; TRBD2 might be the D (5 bases). This receptor was taken from a woman younger than 30 who had been exposed to COVID-19. The CDR3 DNA follows: TGTGCCAGCAGCTATGGGGAGAATGAGCAGTTCTTC. Amino acids: CASSYGENEQFF. The full variable domain, rest sourced from reference TRBV7-6 and TRBJ2-1, is GAGVSQSPRYKVTKRGQDVALRCDPISGHVSLYWYRQALGQGPEFLTYFNYEAQQDKSGLPNDRFSAERPEGSISTLTIQRTEQRDSAMYRCASSYGENEQFFGPGTRLTVL.